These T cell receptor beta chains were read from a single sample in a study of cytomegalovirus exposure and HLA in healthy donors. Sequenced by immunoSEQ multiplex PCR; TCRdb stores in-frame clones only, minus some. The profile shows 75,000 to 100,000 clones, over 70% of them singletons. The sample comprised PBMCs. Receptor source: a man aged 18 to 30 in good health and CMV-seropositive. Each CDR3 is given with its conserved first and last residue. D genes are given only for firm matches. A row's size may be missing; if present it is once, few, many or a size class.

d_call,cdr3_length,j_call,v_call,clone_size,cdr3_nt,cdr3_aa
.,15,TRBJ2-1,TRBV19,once,TGTGCCAGTAGTATTATCCGGACAGCCCTCAATGAGCAGTTCTTC,CASSIIRTALNEQFF
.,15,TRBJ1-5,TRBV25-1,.,TGTGCCAGCAGTGCGTTTGGCGGTGGGAATCAGCCCCAGCATTTT,CASSAFGGGNQPQHF
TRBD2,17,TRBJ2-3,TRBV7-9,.,TGTGCCAGCAGCTCGGGGACTAGTTTGTATAGGACAGATACGCAGTATTTT,CASSSGTSLYRTDTQYF
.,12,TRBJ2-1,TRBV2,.,TGTGCCAGGCGGGCCTTTTCCGCGGAGCAGTTCTTC,CARRAFSAEQFF
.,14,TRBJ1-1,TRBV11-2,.,TGTGCCAGCAGCTTAGACAGGGTTAGTGGTGAAGCTTTCTTT,CASSLDRVSGEAFF
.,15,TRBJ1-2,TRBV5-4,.,TGTGCCAGCAGCGAGCCGGGACAAGTAAACTATGGCTACACCTTC,CASSEPGQVNYGYTF
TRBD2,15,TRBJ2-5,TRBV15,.,TGTGCCACCAGCAGAGTGGGACTAGCGGAAGAGACCCAGTACTTC,CATSRVGLAEETQYF
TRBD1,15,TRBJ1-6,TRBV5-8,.,TGTGCCAGCAGCTTTGAGGACAGGGGGATTTCACCCCTCCACTTT,CASSFEDRGISPLHF
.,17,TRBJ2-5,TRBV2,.,TGTGCCAGCAGCCTCAGTCGTGGGACTTATGGGGGGAAGACCCAGTACTTC,CASSLSRGTYGGKTQYF
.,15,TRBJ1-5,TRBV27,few,TGTGCCAGCAGTTTATACCCCAGGGGCGATCAGCCCCAGCATTTT,CASSLYPRGDQPQHF
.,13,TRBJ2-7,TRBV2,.,TGTGCCAGCAGGGCCGGGACTGAGTACGAGCAGTACTTC,CASRAGTEYEQYF
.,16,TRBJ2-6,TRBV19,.,TGTGCCAGTAGGGCAACAGGGTTCTCTGGGGCCAACGTCCTGACTTTC,CASRATGFSGANVLTF
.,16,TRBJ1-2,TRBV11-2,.,TGTGCCAGCAGCTTAGATAAAGGCAGGGTGAGCTATGGCTACACCTTC,CASSLDKGRVSYGYTF
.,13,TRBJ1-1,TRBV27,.,TGTGCCAGCCGGGGAGAAATGAACACTGAAGCTTTCTTT,CASRGEMNTEAFF
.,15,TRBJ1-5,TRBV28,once,TGTGCCAGCGCAAATCAGGGCTTGGTGCCGCAGCCCCAGCATTTT,CASANQGLVPQPQHF
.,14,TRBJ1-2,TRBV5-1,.,TGCGCCAGCAGCTTGGGATGGGAGGTAGATGGCTACACCTTC,CASSLGWEVDGYTF
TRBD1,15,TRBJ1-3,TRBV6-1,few,TGTGCCAGCAGCCCCGGGACAGGGACTGGAAACACCATATATTTT,CASSPGTGTGNTIYF
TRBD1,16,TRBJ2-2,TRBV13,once,TGTGCCAGCAGCTTAGAGGGACAGGGAGACACCGGGGAGCTGTTTTTT,CASSLEGQGDTGELFF
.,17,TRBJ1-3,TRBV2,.,TGTGCCAGCAGTGAATCAAGACAGCTACGCTCTGGAAACACCATATATTTT,CASSESRQLRSGNTIYF
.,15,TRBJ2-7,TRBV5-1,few,TGCGCCAGCGCCCCCCAGGGGCGGACCTCCTACGAGCAGTACTTC,CASAPQGRTSYEQYF
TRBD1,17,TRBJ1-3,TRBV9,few,TGTGCCAGCAGCCCCAATCCCGGGACAGGCACTGGAAACACCATATATTTT,CASSPNPGTGTGNTIYF
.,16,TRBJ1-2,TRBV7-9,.,TGTGCCAGCAGCGCCACTTATGGGGGGTGGTTCTATGGCTACACCTTC,CASSATYGGWFYGYTF
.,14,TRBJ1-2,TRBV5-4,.,TGTGCCAGCAGGCAGGGCCCTGTTAACTATGGCTACACCTTC,CASRQGPVNYGYTF
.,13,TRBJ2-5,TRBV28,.,TGTGCCAGCTCCAAGAGGGGGGGAGAGACCCAGTACTTC,CASSKRGGETQYF
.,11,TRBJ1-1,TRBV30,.,TGTGCCTGGAGTGTGAGCACTGAAGCTTTCTTT,CAWSVSTEAFF
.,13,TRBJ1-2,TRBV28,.,TGTGCCAGCAGTTTACGCAGGGCTCGTGGCTACACCTTC,CASSLRRARGYTF
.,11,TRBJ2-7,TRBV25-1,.,TGTGCCAGCAGTGACCCCTACGAGCAGTACTTC,CASSDPYEQYF
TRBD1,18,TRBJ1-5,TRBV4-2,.,TGTGCCAGCAGCCAAAACTCCTTGACAGGGGTAAGCAATCAGCCCCAGCATTTT,CASSQNSLTGVSNQPQHF
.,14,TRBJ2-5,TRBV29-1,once,TGCAGCGTTGGACCCGGGGGGCTGGGGGAGACCCAGTACTTC,CSVGPGGLGETQYF
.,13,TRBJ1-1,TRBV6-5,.,TGTGCCAGCAGTTCCGGGGGTCTCACTGAAGCTTTCTTT,CASSSGGLTEAFF
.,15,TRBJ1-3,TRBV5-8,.,TGTGCCAGCAGCAGGGACATTCTTGCTGGAAACACCATATATTTT,CASSRDILAGNTIYF
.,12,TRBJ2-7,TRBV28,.,TGTGCCAGCAGTCCCCAGGGCTACGAGCAGTACTTC,CASSPQGYEQYF
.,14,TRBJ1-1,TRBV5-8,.,TGTGCCAGCAGCTTAGGTTTAGGAGGTACTGAAGCTTTCTTT,CASSLGLGGTEAFF
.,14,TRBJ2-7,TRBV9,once,TGTGCCAGCAGCGCCGGGACACTCGCCTACGAGCAGTACTTC,CASSAGTLAYEQYF
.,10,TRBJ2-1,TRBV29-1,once,TGCAGCGTTGTTGTAAATGAGCAGTTCTTC,CSVVVNEQFF
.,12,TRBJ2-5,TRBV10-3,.,TGTGCCATCAGGGGTGCGGGAGAGACCCAGTACTTC,CAIRGAGETQYF
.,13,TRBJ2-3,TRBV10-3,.,TGTGCCATCAGTGCCGACTCGGCAGATACGCAGTATTTT,CAISADSADTQYF
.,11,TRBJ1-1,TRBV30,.,TGTGCCTGGACGAGGAACACTGAAGCTTTCTTT,CAWTRNTEAFF
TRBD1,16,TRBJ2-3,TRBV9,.,TGTGCCAGCAGCGTATGGACAGGATCTAGCACAGATACGCAGTATTTT,CASSVWTGSSTDTQYF
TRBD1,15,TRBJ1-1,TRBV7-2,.,TGTGCCAGCAGCTTGACAGGGGGCTGGAGGATTGAAGCTTTCTTT,CASSLTGGWRIEAFF
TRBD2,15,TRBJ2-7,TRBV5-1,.,TGCGCCAGCAGCTTACCGGGACTAGCGGACTACGAGCAGTACTTC,CASSLPGLADYEQYF
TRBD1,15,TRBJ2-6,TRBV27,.,TGTGCCAACGGGACAGGGGGATCAGGGGCCAACGTCCTGACTTTC,CANGTGGSGANVLTF
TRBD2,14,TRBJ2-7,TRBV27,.,TGTGCCAGCAGTTTATCCCGGGGGGGATACGAGCAGTACTTC,CASSLSRGGYEQYF
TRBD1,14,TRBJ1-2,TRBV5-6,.,TGTGCCAGCAGCGTTGGCAGGGGGCTGGCTGGCTACACCTTC,CASSVGRGLAGYTF
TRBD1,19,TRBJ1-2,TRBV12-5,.,TGTGCTAGTGGTTTGGTACTGGGCCAGGGGGCCCCACCGCTCTATGGCTACACCTTC,CASGLVLGQGAPPLYGYTF
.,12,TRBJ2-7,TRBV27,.,TGTGCCAGCAGTTTAGGCGGGGACGAGCAGTACTTC,CASSLGGDEQYF
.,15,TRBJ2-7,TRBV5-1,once,TGCGCCAGCAGCTTGGGGGGCCAGGAGCCCTACGAGCAGTACTTC,CASSLGGQEPYEQYF
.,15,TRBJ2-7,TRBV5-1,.,TGCGCCAGCAGCTCGGCGACTACCCCTCTGGACGAGCAGTACTTC,CASSSATTPLDEQYF
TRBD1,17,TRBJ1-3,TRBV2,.,TGTGCCAGCAGTGAAAGAGGACAGGGGGCTACCGGAAACACCATATATTTT,CASSERGQGATGNTIYF
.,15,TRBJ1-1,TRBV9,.,TGTGCCAGCAGCCCAGGGGTGGGTATGAGCACTGAAGCTTTCTTT,CASSPGVGMSTEAFF
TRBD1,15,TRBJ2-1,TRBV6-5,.,TGTGCCAGCAGGCCGTCGACAGGGGCATACAATGAGCAGTTCTTC,CASRPSTGAYNEQFF
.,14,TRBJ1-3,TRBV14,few,TGTGCCAGCAGCCGACATTCCTCTGGAAACACCATATATTTT,CASSRHSSGNTIYF
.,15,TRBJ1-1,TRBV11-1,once,TGTGCCAGCAGCCTCGACAGGTTCGGGTACACTGAAGCTTTCTTT,CASSLDRFGYTEAFF
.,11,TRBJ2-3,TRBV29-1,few,TGCAGCGTTGTAAGCACAGATACGCAGTATTTT,CSVVSTDTQYF